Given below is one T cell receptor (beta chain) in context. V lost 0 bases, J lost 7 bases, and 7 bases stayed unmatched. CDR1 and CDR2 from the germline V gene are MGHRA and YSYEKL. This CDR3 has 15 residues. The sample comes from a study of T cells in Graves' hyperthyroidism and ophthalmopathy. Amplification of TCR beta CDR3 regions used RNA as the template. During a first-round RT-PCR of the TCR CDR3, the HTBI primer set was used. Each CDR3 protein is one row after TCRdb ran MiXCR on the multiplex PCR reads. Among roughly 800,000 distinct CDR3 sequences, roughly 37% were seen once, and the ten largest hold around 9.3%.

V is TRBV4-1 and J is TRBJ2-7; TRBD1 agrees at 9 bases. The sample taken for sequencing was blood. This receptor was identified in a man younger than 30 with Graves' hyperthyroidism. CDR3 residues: CASSQDVGQGWEQYF. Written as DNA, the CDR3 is TGCGCCAGCAGCCAAGATGTGGGACAGGGATGGGAGCAGTACTTC.